Each of the 25 T cell receptor beta chains below was sequenced from the same sample in a study of TIL therapy for anti-PD-1-resistant metastatic lung cancer. Described time point: pre-treatment sample, taken before nivolumab and TIL therapy. The libraries were made with immunoSEQ v3. Sequencing used immunoSEQ multiplex PCR; TCRdb keeps in-frame clones, though not all of them. The table includes approximately 53,000 clones, 70% to 80% detected once. The material sequenced was blood, taken at baseline. The origin of the receptors is a woman aged 30 to 85 with non-small cell lung cancer.

V usage is TRBV4-1 and J usage is TRBJ2-1, with D uncertain. V gave up 2 bases and J gave up 10 bases, with 12 bases separating them. This CDR3 is 13 amino acids long. Looked up from germline, CDR1 is MGHRA and CDR2 is YSYEKL. The CDR3 region has the DNA TGCGCCAGCAGCCAAAATAGTATCAGCGAGCAGTTCTTC. The encoded protein is CASSQNSISEQFF.

The chain joins TRBV27 to TRBJ2-7, with D tentatively TRBD1 (5 bases). CDR1 MNHEY and CDR2 SMNVEV come from the germline V gene (reference sequence). The CDR3 totals 13 residues. Deletions cut 2 bases from V and 5 bases from J, with 10 bases between. For the CDR3, the DNA is TGTGCCAGCAGTTTAAAAATAGGGGACGAGCAGTACTTC. This sequence encodes CASSLKIGDEQYF.

The chain combines TRBV7-3 with TRBJ2-7, with 7 bases matching TRBD1. The CDR3 spans 13 residues. After removal of 5 bases from V and 4 bases from J, the junction contained 5 bases not matched to a gene. Looked up from germline, CDR1 is SGHTA and CDR2 is FQGTGA. The CDR3, as DNA: TGTGCCAGCAGCGACCAGACAGGGTACGAGCAGTACTTC. It encodes CASSDQTGYEQYF. Full variable domain (rest looked up from reference TRBV7-3 and TRBJ2-7): GAGVSQTPSNKVTEKGKYVELRCDPISGHTALYWYRQSLGQGPEFLIYFQGTGAADDSGLPNDRFFAVRPEGSVSTLKIQRTERGDSAVYLCASSDQTGYEQYFGPGTRLTVT.

This clone was detected only a few times. This sequence joins TRBV7-9 and TRBJ1-4, with 7 nucleotides matching TRBD1. The CDR3 is 14 residues long. Germline lookup yields CDR1 SEHNR and CDR2 FQNEAQ (reference sequence). The J segment lost 6 bases and the V segment lost 7 bases, leaving 8 bases of the junction unmatched. In nucleotides, the CDR3 is TGTGCCAGCAACTCAGGGGGTTGGGATGAAAAACTGTTTTTT. The encoded protein is CASNSGGWDEKLFF.

The chain couples TRBV5-8 to TRBJ2-3; tentatively, D is TRBD1 (6 bases). Germline V gene lookup returns CDR1 SGHTS and CDR2 YDEGEE. The length of the CDR3 is 15 residues. The V and J ends lost 4 bases and 1 base respectively, with 13 bases between them. The CDR3 loop is CASSQRWTGTDTQYF. The CDR3 region has the DNA TGTGCCAGCAGCCAACGATGGACAGGCACAGATACGCAGTATTTT.

J is TRBJ2-1 and V is TRBV5-6; 11 bases line up with TRBD2. The V segment lost 2 bases and the J segment 11 bases; nucleotides outside the gene matches: 6. The CDR3 is 14 residues long. Per germline, CDR1 SGHDT and CDR2 YYEEEE. The CDR3 is CASSLASGGFKQFF. CDR3 coding DNA: TGTGCCAGCAGCTTAGCTAGCGGGGGGTTTAAGCAGTTCTTC.

The chain recombines TRBV5-1 with TRBJ2-5; 11 nucleotides match TRBD1. Germline V gene lookup returns CDR1 SGHRS and CDR2 YFSETQ. This CDR3 contains 16 residues. V shed 0 bases, J shed 1 base, and the junction held 2 bases outside the gene matches. CDR3 coding DNA: TGCGCCAGCAGCTTGGCGGGGACAGGGGGCCAAGAGACCCAGTACTTC. It translates to CASSLAGTGGQETQYF.

The chain employs TRBV4-2 and TRBJ2-1; TRBD2 matches 7 bases. Germline V gene sequence: CDR1 LGHNA, CDR2 YNFKEQ. V gave up 4 bases and J gave up 6 bases; unmatched junction bases: 6. This CDR3 spans 14 amino acids. DNA for the CDR3: TGTGCCAGCAGCCCCTCGCTAGCGGTCAATGAGCAGTTCTTC. This sequence encodes CASSPSLAVNEQFF.

The V gene is TRBV5-1, the J gene TRBJ2-6, with unresolved D. The germline CDR1 and CDR2 sequences are SGHRS and YFSETQ. CDR3 length: 14 amino acids. The V gene lost 2 bases and the J gene lost 0 bases, with 3 bases spanning the gap. The CDR3 nucleotides are TGCGCCAGCAGCTTAGACTCTGGGGCCAACGTCCTGACTTTC. As protein: CASSLDSGANVLTF.

This chain uses TRBV5-4 with TRBJ1-1, with a weak D call TRBD1 (6 bases). Trimming took off 1 base at V and 1 base at J, with 14 bases between the two ends. Germline CDR1 reads SGHNT; CDR2 reads YYREEE (reference sequence). The CDR3 consists of 16 residues. The CDR3 DNA is TGTGCCAGCAGCTTGCCCCGGGGGGCGGAGAACACTGAAGCTTTCTTT. Residues: CASSLPRGAENTEAFF.

V gene TRBV7-9 combines with J gene TRBJ1-1; tentatively, D is TRBD1 (6 bases). This CDR3 region has 15 residues. CDR1 and CDR2 from the germline V gene are SEHNR and FQNEAQ (reference sequence). Trimming left V 4 bases short and J 4 bases short, with 16 bases between. Here the CDR3 reads CASSSLLQGPTEAFF. The CDR3 DNA is TGTGCCAGCAGCTCACTCCTACAGGGTCCCACTGAAGCTTTCTTT.

This clone was seen a handful of times. The J gene is TRBJ1-2, the V gene TRBV2; D gene ambiguous. The V gene lost 2 bases and the J gene lost 4 bases, with 8 bases spanning the gap. Germline-derived CDR1 and CDR2 are SNHLY and FYNNEI. The CDR3 is 13 residues long. CDR3 bases: TGTGCCAGCAGTGAACAGGCGGGCTATGGCTACACCTTC. This translates into CASSEQAGYGYTF.

V and J are TRBV11-1 and TRBJ2-1; a weak D match, TRBD2 (6 bases). Trimming shortened V by 3 bases and J by 5 bases, and 23 bases separated the two germline ends. This CDR3 is 18 amino acids long. Germline V gives CDR1 SGHAT, CDR2 FQDESV (reference sequence). Here the CDR3 reads CASSFPEFGLAANNEQFF. As DNA, the CDR3 is TGTGCCAGCAGCTTCCCCGAGTTTGGTTTAGCGGCGAACAATGAGCAGTTCTTC. The full variable domain, rest sourced from reference TRBV11-1 and TRBJ2-1, is EAEVAQSPRYKITEKSQAVAFWCDPISGHATLYWYRQILGQGPELLVQFQDESVVDDSQLPKDRFSAERLKGVDSTLKIQPAELGDSAMYLCASSFPEFGLAANNEQFFGPGTRLTVL.

This chain uses TRBV19 with TRBJ1-2; D gene unclear. Trimming stripped 4 bases from V and 8 bases from J, with 8 bases between. The CDR3 is 11 amino acids. Germline V gene sequence: CDR1 LNHDA, CDR2 SQIVND (reference sequence). CDR3 region: CASSTRSGYTF. DNA of the CDR3: TGTGCCAGTAGTACCCGCTCGGGCTACACCTTC.

The chain carries TRBV11-2 and TRBJ2-3, with D possibly TRBD2 on 5 matching bases. CDR3 length equals 13 residues. In germline, CDR1 is SGHAT, CDR2 FQNNGV. Deletions cut 5 bases from V and 2 bases from J, with 8 bases between. This chain's CDR3 is CASSRRDTDTQYF. The CDR3 DNA sequence: TGTGCCAGCAGCCGCCGGGACACAGATACGCAGTATTTT.

The chain is built from TRBV19 and TRBJ1-5, with 10 bases matching TRBD1. The germline gives CDR1 LNHDA, CDR2 SQIVND (reference sequence). The CDR3 length is 16 residues. Losses at the gene ends were 5 bases for V and 3 bases for J; bases not matched to a gene: 7. The CDR3 nucleotides are TGTGCCAGTAGTCCTTCGGACAGGGGGGTCAATCAGCCCCAGCATTTT. It encodes CASSPSDRGVNQPQHF.

The chain uses TRBV15 and TRBJ2-1; D is ambiguous. CDR3 size: 14 residues. Trimming removed 0 bases from V and 12 bases from J, with 15 bases in between. Germline CDR1 reads LNHNV; CDR2 reads YYDKDF (reference sequence). The CDR3 spells CATSREVVRLGQFF. The CDR3 coding sequence is TGTGCCACCAGCAGAGAAGTCGTCAGATTGGGGCAGTTCTTC.

The genes are TRBV11-2 and TRBJ1-2; D may be TRBD1 (6 bases). The ends were cut back, 1 base at V and 8 bases at J, with 14 bases in the middle. The CDR3 spans 14 residues. From germline, CDR1 is SGHAT and CDR2 FQNNGV. The CDR3 DNA sequence: TGTGCCAGCAGCTTAGTTGGGGGGCCGGCCGGCTACACCTTC. Protein: CASSLVGGPAGYTF.

In its sample, this clone was seen once. V and J are TRBV6-1 and TRBJ2-3; D not certain. V lost 5 bases and J 2 bases, leaving 8 bases between the germline ends. Germline V CDR1 and CDR2: MNHNS, SASEGT. This CDR3 comprises 13 residues. CDR3 nucleotide sequence: TGTGCCAGCAGTTCAAGGAACACAGATACGCAGTATTTT. Its protein product is CASSSRNTDTQYF.

CDR3 nucleotides: TGTGCCAGCAGTGCCTTATGGGGGCAGGGAACAGATACGCAGTATTTT. This gives the protein CASSALWGQGTDTQYF. This chain links TRBV6-1 with TRBJ2-3; the D gene is possibly TRBD1 (6 bases). V gave up 4 bases and J gave up 3 bases, with 17 bases separating them. The CDR3 sequence is 16 residues long. The germline V gene encodes CDR1 MNHNS and CDR2 SASEGT.

The chain combines TRBV28 with TRBJ1-2; D unclear. The germline V gene has CDR1 MDHEN and CDR2 SYDVKM. Trimming shortened V by 2 bases and J by 0 bases, and 4 bases separated the two germline ends. The CDR3 runs to 13 residues. CDR3 sequence (DNA): TGTGCCAGCAGTTTACCGACTAACTATGGCTACACCTTC. Its translation: CASSLPTNYGYTF.

The chain is built from TRBV7-9 and TRBJ2-7; 8 bases fit TRBD1. There are 16 residues in the CDR3. J lost 4 bases, V lost 5 bases, and 13 bases had no gene match. In germline, CDR1 is SEHNR, CDR2 FQNEAQ (reference sequence). The CDR3 region has the DNA TGTGCCAGCAGCCTCCATGGTGGACAGGGCCTATACGAGCAGTACTTC. Its protein product is CASSLHGGQGLYEQYF.

The chain joins TRBV6-5 to TRBJ2-7, with unresolved D. The germline CDR1 and CDR2 sequences are MNHEY and SVGAGI. V lost 0 bases, J lost 0 bases, and 9 bases lay in between. The CDR3 is 15 residues long. The CDR3 DNA sequence: TGTGCCAGCAGTTACTCAGGCGGAAACTCCTACGAGCAGTACTTC. Translating gives CASSYSGGNSYEQYF.

CDR3 DNA sequence: TGTGCCAGCAGCCCAGGGGGAAACACCATATATTTT. Protein: CASSPGGNTIYF. The chain links TRBV6-1 to TRBJ1-3, with D maybe TRBD1 (5 bases). The CDR3 has 12 amino acids. Between the trimmed V and J ends, which lost 6 bases and 4 bases, there was a span of 7 bases. The germline V gene has CDR1 MNHNS and CDR2 SASEGT.

The genes are TRBV7-9 and TRBJ1-2; unclear D gene. Trimming left V 4 bases short and J 2 bases short, with 11 bases between. The CDR3 is 14 amino acids. Germline-derived CDR1 and CDR2 are SEHNR and FQNEAQ (reference sequence). In nucleotides, the CDR3 is TGTGCCAGCAGCTCCAACCGGGGAAACTATGGCTACACCTTC. Protein product: CASSSNRGNYGYTF.